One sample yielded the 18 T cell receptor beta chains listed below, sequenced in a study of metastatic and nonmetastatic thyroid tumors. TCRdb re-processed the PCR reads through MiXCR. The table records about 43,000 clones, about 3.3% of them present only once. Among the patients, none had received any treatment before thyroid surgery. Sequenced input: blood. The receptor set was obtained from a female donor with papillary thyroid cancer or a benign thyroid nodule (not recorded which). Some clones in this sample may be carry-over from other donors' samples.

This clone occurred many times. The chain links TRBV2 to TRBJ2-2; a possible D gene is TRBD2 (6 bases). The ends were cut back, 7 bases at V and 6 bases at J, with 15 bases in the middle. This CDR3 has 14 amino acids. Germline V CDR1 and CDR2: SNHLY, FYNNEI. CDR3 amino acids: CASNAWGDAGELFF. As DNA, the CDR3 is TGTGCCAGCAATGCTTGGGGGGACGCCGGGGAGCTGTTTTTT.

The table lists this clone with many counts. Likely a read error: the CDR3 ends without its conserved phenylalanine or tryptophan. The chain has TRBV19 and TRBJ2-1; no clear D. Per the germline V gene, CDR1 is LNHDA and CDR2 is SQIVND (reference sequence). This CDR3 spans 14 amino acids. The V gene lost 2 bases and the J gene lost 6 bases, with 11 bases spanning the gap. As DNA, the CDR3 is TGTGCCAGTAGTATAAGCCAGGTTGGCAATGAGCAGTTCCTC. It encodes CASSISQVGNEQFL.

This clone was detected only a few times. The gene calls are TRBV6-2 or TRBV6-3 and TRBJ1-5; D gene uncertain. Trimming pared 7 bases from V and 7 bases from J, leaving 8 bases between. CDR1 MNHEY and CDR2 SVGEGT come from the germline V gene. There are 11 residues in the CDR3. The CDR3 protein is CASMRVQPQHF. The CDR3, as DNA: TGTGCCAGCATGAGGGTGCAGCCCCAGCATTTT.

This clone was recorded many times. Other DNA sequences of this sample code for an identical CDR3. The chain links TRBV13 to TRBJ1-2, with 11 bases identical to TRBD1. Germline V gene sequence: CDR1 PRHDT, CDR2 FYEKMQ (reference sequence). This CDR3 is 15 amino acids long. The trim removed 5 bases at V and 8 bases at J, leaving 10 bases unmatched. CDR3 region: CASSAWTGGAKGYTF. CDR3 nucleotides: TGTGCCAGCAGCGCATGGACAGGGGGCGCGAAAGGCTACACCTTC.

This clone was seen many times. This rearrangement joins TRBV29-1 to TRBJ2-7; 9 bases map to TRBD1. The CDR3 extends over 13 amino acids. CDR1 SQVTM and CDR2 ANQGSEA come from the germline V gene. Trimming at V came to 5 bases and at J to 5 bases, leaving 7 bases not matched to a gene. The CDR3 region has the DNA TGCAGCGTTCTCGGACAGGGGTTACACGAGCAGTACTTC. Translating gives CSVLGQGLHEQYF.

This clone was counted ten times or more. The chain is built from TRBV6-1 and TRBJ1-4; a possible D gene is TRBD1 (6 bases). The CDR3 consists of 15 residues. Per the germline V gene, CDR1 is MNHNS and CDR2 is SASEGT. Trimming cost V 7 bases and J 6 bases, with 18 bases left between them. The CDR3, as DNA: TGTGCCAGCACCTTGTCCGGGGGGCGGGATGAAAAACTGTTTTTT. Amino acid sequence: CASTLSGGRDEKLFF.

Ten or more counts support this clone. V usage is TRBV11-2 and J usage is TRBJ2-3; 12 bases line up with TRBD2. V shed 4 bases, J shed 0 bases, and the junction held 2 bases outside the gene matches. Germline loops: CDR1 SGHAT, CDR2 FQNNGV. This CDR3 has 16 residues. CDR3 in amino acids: CASSSTSGRSTDTQYF. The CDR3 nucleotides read TGTGCCAGCAGCTCGACTAGCGGGAGAAGCACAGATACGCAGTATTTT.

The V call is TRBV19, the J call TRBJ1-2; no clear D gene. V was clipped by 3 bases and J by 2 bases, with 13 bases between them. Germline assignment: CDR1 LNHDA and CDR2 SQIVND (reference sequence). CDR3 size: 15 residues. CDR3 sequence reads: CASSIWETVNYGYTF. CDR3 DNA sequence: TGTGCCAGTAGTATCTGGGAGACGGTCAACTATGGCTACACCTTC.

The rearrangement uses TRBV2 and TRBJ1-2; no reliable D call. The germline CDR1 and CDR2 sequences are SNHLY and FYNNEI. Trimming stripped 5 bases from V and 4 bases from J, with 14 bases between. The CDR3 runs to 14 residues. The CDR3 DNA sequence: TGTGCCAGCAGTTGGCCGTGGGGTTCCTATGGCTACACCTTC. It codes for CASSWPWGSYGYTF.

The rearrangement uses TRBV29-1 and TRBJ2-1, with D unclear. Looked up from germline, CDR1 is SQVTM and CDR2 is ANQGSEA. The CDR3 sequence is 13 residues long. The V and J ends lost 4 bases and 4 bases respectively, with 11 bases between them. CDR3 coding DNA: TGCAGCGTTGCGGTTACCCTTTACAATGAGCAGTTCTTC. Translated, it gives CSVAVTLYNEQFF.

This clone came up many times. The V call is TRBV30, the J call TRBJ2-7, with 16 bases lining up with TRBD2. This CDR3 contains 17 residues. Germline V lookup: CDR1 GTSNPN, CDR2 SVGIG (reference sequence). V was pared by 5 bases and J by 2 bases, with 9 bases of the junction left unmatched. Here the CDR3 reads CAWGRGLAGGPPYEQYF. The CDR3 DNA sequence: TGTGCCTGGGGCAGGGGACTAGCGGGAGGGCCCCCCTACGAGCAGTACTTC.

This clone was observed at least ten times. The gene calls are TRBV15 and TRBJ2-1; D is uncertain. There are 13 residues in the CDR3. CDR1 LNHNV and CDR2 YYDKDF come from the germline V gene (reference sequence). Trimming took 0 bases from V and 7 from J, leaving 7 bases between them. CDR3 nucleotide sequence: TGTGCCACCAGCAGAGAGACGTATAATGAGCAGTTCTTC. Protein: CATSRETYNEQFF.

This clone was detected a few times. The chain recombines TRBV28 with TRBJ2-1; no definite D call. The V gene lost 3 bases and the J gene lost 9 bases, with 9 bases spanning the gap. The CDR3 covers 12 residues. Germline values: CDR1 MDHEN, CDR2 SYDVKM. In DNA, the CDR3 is TGTGCCAGCAGTTTTGGTGGTGGTGAGCAGTTCTTC. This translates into CASSFGGGEQFF.

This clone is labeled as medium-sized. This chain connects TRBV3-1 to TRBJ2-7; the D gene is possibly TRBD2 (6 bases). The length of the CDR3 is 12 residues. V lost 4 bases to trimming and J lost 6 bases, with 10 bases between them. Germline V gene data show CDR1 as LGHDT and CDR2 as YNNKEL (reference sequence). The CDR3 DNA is TGTGCCAGCAGCCTCCAGGGAGGCGAGCAGTACTTC. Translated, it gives CASSLQGGEQYF.

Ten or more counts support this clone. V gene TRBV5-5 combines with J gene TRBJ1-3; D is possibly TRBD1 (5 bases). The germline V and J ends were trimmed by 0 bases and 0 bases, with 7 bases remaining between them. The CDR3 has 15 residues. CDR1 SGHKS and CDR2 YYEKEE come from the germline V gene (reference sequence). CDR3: CASSLDRTSGNTIYF. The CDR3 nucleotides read TGTGCCAGCAGCTTGGACAGGACCTCTGGAAACACCATATATTTT. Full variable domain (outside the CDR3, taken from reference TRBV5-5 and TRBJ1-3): DAGVTQSPTHLIKTRGQQVTLRCSPISGHKSVSWYQQVLGQGPQFIFQYYEKEERGRGNFPDRFSARQFPNYSSELNVNALLLGDSALYLCASSLDRTSGNTIYFGEGSWLTVV.

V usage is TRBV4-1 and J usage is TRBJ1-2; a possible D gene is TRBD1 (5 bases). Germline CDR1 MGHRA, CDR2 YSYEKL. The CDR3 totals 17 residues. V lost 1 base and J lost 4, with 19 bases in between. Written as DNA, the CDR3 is TGCGCCAGCAGCCAAGTCGGGGGGGTTGGCTTGATCTATGGCTACACCTTC. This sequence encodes CASSQVGGVGLIYGYTF.

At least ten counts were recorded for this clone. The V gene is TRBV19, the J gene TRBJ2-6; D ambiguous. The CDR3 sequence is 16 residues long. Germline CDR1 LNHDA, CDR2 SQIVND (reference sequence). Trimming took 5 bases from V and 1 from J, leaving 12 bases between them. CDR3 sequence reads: CASSETGGSGANVLTF. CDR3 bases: TGTGCCAGTAGTGAGACTGGTGGGTCTGGGGCCAACGTCCTGACTTTC. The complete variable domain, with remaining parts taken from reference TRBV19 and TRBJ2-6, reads DGGITQSPKYLFRKEGQNVTLSCEQNLNHDAMYWYRQDPGQGLRLIYYSQIVNDFQKGDIAEGYSVSREKKESFPLTVTSAQKNPTAFYLCASSETGGSGANVLTFGAGSRLTVL.

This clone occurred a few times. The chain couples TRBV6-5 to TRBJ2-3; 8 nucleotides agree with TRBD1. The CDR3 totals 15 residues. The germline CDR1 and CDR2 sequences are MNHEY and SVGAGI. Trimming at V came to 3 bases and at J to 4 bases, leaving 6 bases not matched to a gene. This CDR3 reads CASSYYQGAADTQYF. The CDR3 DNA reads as TGTGCCAGCAGTTATTATCAGGGGGCGGCAGATACGCAGTATTTT.